The 5 T cell receptor beta chains below come from one sample, sequenced in a study of CD8+CD57+ T cells in acquired aplastic anemia. It was genomic DNA that served as the template for profiling TCR beta VDJ and CDR3. TCRdb passed the reads through MiXCR, listing each CDR3 protein once. The sample shows about 190,000 distinct CDR3 sequences, less than 70% of them seen only once. Sequencing used sorted CD4+, CD8+, or CD8+CD57+ T cells (not recorded which) from PBMCs. The receptors stem from a human donor in good health, serving as a control.

This clonotype was seen a few times. The V gene is TRBV3-1, the J gene TRBJ2-3; D gene uncertain. V lost 3 bases and J 0 bases, leaving 10 bases between the germline ends. Germline CDR1 and CDR2: LGHDT and YNNKEL (reference sequence). The CDR3 extends over 15 amino acids. The CDR3 DNA is TGTGCCAGCAGCCAGGTGGTAACTAGCACAGATACGCAGTATTTT. Its translation: CASSQVVTSTDTQYF.

The V gene is TRBV5-1, the J gene TRBJ2-5, with 7 bases matching TRBD2. Germline trimming cut 4 bases from V and 6 bases from J; bases unmatched to any gene: 21. Germline CDR1 and CDR2: SGHRS and YFSETQ. The CDR3 extends over 18 amino acids. CDR3 residues: CASSLNLAGGILEQTQYF. In DNA form, the CDR3 reads TGCGCCAGCAGCCTTAACTTGGCCGGGGGGATACTAGAACAGACCCAGTACTTC.

The chain links TRBV20-1 to TRBJ2-3; D unresolved. Germline V gives CDR1 DFQATT, CDR2 SNEGSKA (reference sequence). CDR3 length: 12 residues. V was clipped by 3 bases and J by 4 bases, with 8 bases between them. The CDR3 protein is CSASLVSDTQYF. The CDR3 nucleotides read TGCAGTGCTAGCTTGGTATCAGATACGCAGTATTTT.

The chain carries TRBV20-1 and TRBJ2-5; 12 nucleotides line up with TRBD2. V dropped 3 bases and J dropped 2; count of bases not matched to a gene: 16. Germline V gene lookup returns CDR1 DFQATT and CDR2 SNEGSKA (reference sequence). The CDR3 covers 19 residues. CDR3 in DNA: TGCAGTGCTAGCCCGAACCTAGCGGGAGGGGGATTGTTGCAAGAGACCCAGTACTTC. It encodes CSASPNLAGGGLLQETQYF.

This clonotype was seen a few times. This chain connects TRBV27 to TRBJ2-1; 11 bases agree with TRBD2. Looked up from germline, CDR1 is MNHEY and CDR2 is SMNVEV (reference sequence). There are 16 residues in the CDR3. Trimming cost V 1 base and J 3 bases; bases outside gene matches: 2. This CDR3 reads CASSLLGTSGYNEQFF. CDR3 bases: TGTGCCAGCAGTTTATTGGGGACTAGCGGCTACAATGAGCAGTTCTTC.